This T cell receptor (beta chain) was documented in a study of beta chain features in type 1 diabetes. The CDR3 covers 14 residues. Per the germline V gene, CDR1 is MNHEY and CDR2 is SVGAGI. V lost 6 bases and J lost 3, with 15 bases in between. Study-level results: Within each of all four CD4+ subsets, Type 1 diabetes patients had TCRB CDR3s that were moderately but significantly shorter. When VDJ junctions were examined, type 1 diabetes patients showed fewer insertions and more deletions. Compared to healthy donors, patients appeared to have naive, central memory and Treg TCRB repertoires that were more alike.

To note about this clone: Its target is unknown.

Expressed TCRB transcripts got sequenced, as all isolated RNA was reverse transcribed. TCRdb's copy holds only in-frame clones and misses some; the assay was immunoSEQ multiplex PCR. The profile shows 500,000 to 650,000 clones, approximately 13% of them singletons. The genes are TRBV6-5 and TRBJ2-7; D possibly corresponds to TRBD2 (6 bases). The sequence derives from a man between 25 and 39 years old with type 1 diabetes. The sample consisted of naive CD4+ T cells from blood. In DNA, the CDR3 is TGTGCCAGCAGAAGTCCGGGAGTACGCTACGAGCAGTACTTC. It specifies CASRSPGVRYEQYF.